The rows below give T cell receptor beta chains drawn from one sample of a study of patients and donors after allogeneic stem cell transplantation. TCRdb reprocessed the RT-PCR reads via MiXCR and lists one record per CDR3 protein. The sample records about 150,000 distinct CDR3 sequences, 20% to 25% being singletons. Sequencing was performed on blood, either unsorted or a sorted T cell fraction (not recorded which). These receptors were taken from a human donor who was either an allogeneic HSCT recipient or a stem cell or donor lymphocyte infusion donor (not recorded which). It is not recorded whose cells these are; they may come from a transplant donor. Each CDR3 is given with its conserved first and last residue. Each record gives: J gene, V gene, D gene, clone size, CDR3 protein, CDR3 DNA. D genes are given only for firm matches. Size is omitted from some rows. Given values are once, few, many or a class for expanded clones.

j_call: TRBJ1-1
v_call: TRBV2
d_call: .
clone_size: .
cdr3_aa: CASITDRKHTEAFF
cdr3_nt: TGTGCCAGCATTACCGACAGGAAGCACACTGAAGCTTTCTTT

j_call: TRBJ1-1
v_call: TRBV6-2/TRBV6-3
d_call: TRBD1
clone_size: .
cdr3_aa: CASSYPPGQGSRWNTEAFF
cdr3_nt: TGTGCCAGCAGTTACCCACCGGGACAGGGGAGTAGATGGAACACTGAAGCTTTCTTT

j_call: TRBJ2-1
v_call: TRBV7-9
d_call: .
clone_size: .
cdr3_aa: CASSLDLSEGHLRQFF
cdr3_nt: TGTGCCAGCAGCTTAGATCTTTCTGAGGGCCACCTCAGACAGTTCTTC

j_call: TRBJ2-2
v_call: TRBV4-1
d_call: .
clone_size: few
cdr3_aa: CASSQISGGELFF
cdr3_nt: TGCGCCAGCAGCCAAATCTCGGGCGGGGAGCTGTTTTTT

j_call: TRBJ1-1
v_call: TRBV2
d_call: TRBD1
clone_size: few
cdr3_aa: CASSMTGATEAFF
cdr3_nt: TGTGCCAGCAGTATGACAGGGGCCACTGAAGCTTTCTTT

j_call: TRBJ2-7
v_call: TRBV2
d_call: .
clone_size: .
cdr3_aa: CANRGRYSYEQYF
cdr3_nt: TGTGCCAACCGAGGGCGGTACTCCTACGAGCAGTACTTC

j_call: TRBJ1-1
v_call: TRBV29-1
d_call: .
clone_size: many
cdr3_aa: CSVETPNTEAFF
cdr3_nt: TGCAGCGTTGAGACACCAAACACTGAAGCTTTCTTT

j_call: TRBJ1-1
v_call: TRBV19
d_call: .
clone_size: .
cdr3_aa: CASSMYRGQNTEAFF
cdr3_nt: TGTGCCAGTAGTATGTACCGGGGTCAGAACACTGAAGCTTTCTTT

j_call: TRBJ1-6
v_call: TRBV5-6
d_call: .
clone_size: few
cdr3_aa: CASTAVVRNSPLHF
cdr3_nt: TGTGCCAGCACGGCGGTGGTACGCAATTCACCCCTCCACTTT

j_call: TRBJ1-1
v_call: TRBV6-5
d_call: TRBD1
clone_size: .
cdr3_aa: CASSYTRTGEAFF
cdr3_nt: TGTGCCAGCAGTTACACAAGGACAGGGGAAGCTTTCTTT

j_call: TRBJ1-2
v_call: TRBV20-1
d_call: TRBD1
clone_size: .
cdr3_aa: CSASLRGGGYTF
cdr3_nt: TGCAGTGCTTCCCTCAGGGGGGGTGGCTACACCTTC

j_call: TRBJ2-2
v_call: TRBV29-1
d_call: TRBD2
clone_size: .
cdr3_aa: CSARTSGSNTGELFF
cdr3_nt: TGCAGCGCCCGGACTAGCGGGAGCAACACCGGGGAGCTGTTTTTT

j_call: TRBJ1-1
v_call: TRBV5-1
d_call: TRBD1
clone_size: few
cdr3_aa: CASSLYRGSTEAFF
cdr3_nt: TGCGCCAGCAGCCTCTACAGGGGGTCCACTGAAGCTTTCTTT

j_call: TRBJ2-3
v_call: TRBV12-3/TRBV12-4
d_call: .
clone_size: few
cdr3_aa: CASSLVRGARGRTDTQYF
cdr3_nt: TGTGCCAGCAGTTTAGTTAGGGGTGCGCGGGGCCGCACAGATACGCAGTATTTT

j_call: TRBJ2-3
v_call: TRBV11-2
d_call: TRBD2
clone_size: few
cdr3_aa: CASSFSRLAGGPDTQYF
cdr3_nt: TGTGCCAGCAGCTTCTCCCGACTAGCGGGGGGGCCAGATACGCAGTATTTT

j_call: TRBJ2-2
v_call: TRBV4-1
d_call: .
clone_size: few
cdr3_aa: CASSPQVNTGELFF
cdr3_nt: TGCGCCAGCAGCCCCCAAGTTAACACCGGGGAGCTGTTTTTT

j_call: TRBJ1-1
v_call: TRBV5-1
d_call: TRBD1
clone_size: many
cdr3_aa: CASSPGQVGGTEAFF
cdr3_nt: TGCGCCAGCAGCCCGGGACAGGTGGGGGGCACTGAAGCTTTCTTT

j_call: TRBJ2-7
v_call: TRBV20-1
d_call: TRBD1
clone_size: .
cdr3_aa: CSVYPGTGREQYF
cdr3_nt: TGCAGTGTCTATCCCGGGACAGGGCGCGAGCAGTACTTC

j_call: TRBJ1-1
v_call: TRBV25-1
d_call: .
clone_size: few
cdr3_aa: CASSAGVSRFWYTEAFF
cdr3_nt: TGTGCCAGCAGTGCGGGGGTGAGTCGATTCTGGTACACTGAAGCTTTCTTT

j_call: TRBJ1-1
v_call: TRBV6-5
d_call: .
clone_size: few
cdr3_aa: CASSQDSRTEAFF
cdr3_nt: TGTGCCAGCAGTCAGGACAGTCGGACTGAAGCTTTCTTT

j_call: TRBJ1-1
v_call: TRBV6-6
d_call: .
clone_size: few
cdr3_aa: CASWWGFLVAEAFF
cdr3_nt: TGTGCCAGCTGGTGGGGGTTTCTCGTGGCTGAAGCTTTCTTT

j_call: TRBJ1-1
v_call: TRBV5-1
d_call: .
clone_size: .
cdr3_aa: CASSLAGGGRSTEAFF
cdr3_nt: TGCGCCAGCAGCTTGGCGGGGGGCGGGCGGAGCACTGAAGCTTTCTTT

j_call: TRBJ1-4
v_call: TRBV12-3/TRBV12-4
d_call: .
clone_size: .
cdr3_aa: CASIRGRATNEKLFF
cdr3_nt: TGTGCCAGCATTCGCGGTCGGGCAACTAATGAAAAACTGTTTTTT

j_call: TRBJ1-1
v_call: TRBV7-8
d_call: .
clone_size: .
cdr3_aa: CASSLWGSNTEAFF
cdr3_nt: TGTGCCAGCAGCTTATGGGGGTCGAACACTGAAGCTTTCTTT

j_call: TRBJ2-3
v_call: TRBV5-1
d_call: TRBD1
clone_size: .
cdr3_aa: CASKDRGEIYSDTQYF
cdr3_nt: TGCGCCAGCAAAGACAGGGGGGAAATTTATTCAGATACGCAGTATTTT

j_call: TRBJ2-1
v_call: TRBV7-8
d_call: .
clone_size: .
cdr3_aa: CASSLRSWDSYNEQFF
cdr3_nt: TGTGCCAGCAGCTTAAGGTCTTGGGATTCGTACAATGAGCAGTTCTTC

j_call: TRBJ1-2
v_call: TRBV6-2/TRBV6-3
d_call: .
clone_size: .
cdr3_aa: CASSEHRGPHSAGYTF
cdr3_nt: TGTGCCAGCAGTGAACACCGGGGCCCGCACTCGGCTGGCTACACCTTC

j_call: TRBJ1-2
v_call: TRBV6-1
d_call: .
clone_size: .
cdr3_aa: CASRGTPRFGYTF
cdr3_nt: TGTGCCAGCAGGGGGACACCCCGTTTTGGCTACACCTTC

j_call: TRBJ1-1
v_call: TRBV19
d_call: TRBD1
clone_size: few
cdr3_aa: CASKKDRGLNTEAFF
cdr3_nt: TGTGCCAGTAAAAAGGACAGGGGCTTGAACACTGAAGCTTTCTTT

j_call: TRBJ2-7
v_call: TRBV5-1
d_call: .
clone_size: .
cdr3_aa: CASSLERVGSDEQYF
cdr3_nt: TGCGCCAGCAGCTTGGAGAGGGTTGGATCGGACGAGCAGTACTTC

j_call: TRBJ2-7
v_call: TRBV12-3/TRBV12-4
d_call: .
clone_size: .
cdr3_aa: CASRSNRDAYEQYF
cdr3_nt: TGTGCCAGCAGATCCAACAGGGATGCCTACGAGCAGTACTTC

j_call: TRBJ2-3
v_call: TRBV7-6
d_call: .
clone_size: .
cdr3_aa: CASSLGQDTDTQYF
cdr3_nt: TGTGCCAGCAGCTTAGGACAGGACACAGATACGCAGTATTTT

j_call: TRBJ2-2
v_call: TRBV20-1
d_call: .
clone_size: few
cdr3_aa: CSARRGPGELFF
cdr3_nt: TGCAGTGCTAGACGGGGACCCGGGGAGCTGTTTTTT

j_call: TRBJ1-2
v_call: TRBV5-5
d_call: TRBD1
clone_size: few
cdr3_aa: CASSLEGQGYYGYTF
cdr3_nt: TGTGCCAGCAGCTTGGAGGGACAGGGGTACTATGGCTACACCTTC

j_call: TRBJ2-5
v_call: TRBV29-1
d_call: .
clone_size: .
cdr3_aa: CSAERQETQYF
cdr3_nt: TGCAGCGCGGAGAGACAAGAGACCCAGTACTTC

j_call: TRBJ1-1
v_call: TRBV27
d_call: .
clone_size: few
cdr3_aa: CASSFGTLTEAFF
cdr3_nt: TGTGCCAGCAGTTTCGGGACACTCACTGAAGCTTTCTTT

j_call: TRBJ2-1
v_call: TRBV5-1
d_call: TRBD2
clone_size: .
cdr3_aa: CASSLSGEPLDEQFF
cdr3_nt: TGCGCCAGCAGCTTGAGCGGGGAGCCCTTGGATGAGCAGTTCTTC

j_call: TRBJ1-1
v_call: TRBV6-5
d_call: .
clone_size: many
cdr3_aa: CASSYVAGEAFF
cdr3_nt: TGTGCCAGCAGTTACGTGGCAGGGGAAGCTTTCTTT

j_call: TRBJ1-3
v_call: TRBV12-3/TRBV12-4
d_call: .
clone_size: .
cdr3_aa: CASSRQPVSGNTIYF
cdr3_nt: TGTGCCAGCAGCCGACAGCCCGTCTCTGGAAACACCATATATTTT

j_call: TRBJ1-2
v_call: TRBV7-8
d_call: .
clone_size: .
cdr3_aa: CASSLKRAMDNYGYTF
cdr3_nt: TGTGCCAGCAGCCTGAAACGCGCCATGGATAACTATGGCTACACCTTC

j_call: TRBJ2-5
v_call: TRBV25-1
d_call: .
clone_size: .
cdr3_aa: CASRKYDSPQETQYF
cdr3_nt: TGTGCCAGCAGGAAATACGACAGCCCCCAAGAGACCCAGTACTTC

j_call: TRBJ2-1
v_call: TRBV11-1
d_call: .
clone_size: .
cdr3_aa: CASSLARGRRRGNEQFF
cdr3_nt: TGTGCCAGCAGCTTAGCTAGGGGACGCCGAAGGGGCAATGAGCAGTTCTTC

j_call: TRBJ2-3
v_call: TRBV5-1
d_call: .
clone_size: .
cdr3_aa: CASSPPLPDTQYF
cdr3_nt: TGCGCCAGCAGCCCCCCCTTGCCAGATACGCAGTATTTT

j_call: TRBJ2-2
v_call: TRBV12-3/TRBV12-4
d_call: .
clone_size: .
cdr3_aa: CASSFIGPSTGELFF
cdr3_nt: TGTGCCAGCAGTTTTATAGGACCTAGCACCGGGGAGCTGTTTTTT

j_call: TRBJ2-3
v_call: TRBV5-4
d_call: TRBD2
clone_size: .
cdr3_aa: CASSASSGGAADTQYF
cdr3_nt: TGTGCCAGCAGCGCATCTAGCGGGGGGGCGGCAGATACGCAGTATTTT

j_call: TRBJ2-3
v_call: TRBV7-2
d_call: TRBD2
clone_size: .
cdr3_aa: CASSWSSGSSPDTQYF
cdr3_nt: TGTGCCAGCAGCTGGTCTAGCGGGAGCTCCCCGGATACGCAGTATTTT

j_call: TRBJ2-7
v_call: TRBV20-1
d_call: TRBD1
clone_size: .
cdr3_aa: CSARGTPGQDLYEQYF
cdr3_nt: TGCAGTGCTAGAGGGACCCCGGGACAGGACCTGTACGAGCAGTACTTC

j_call: TRBJ1-6
v_call: TRBV18
d_call: .
clone_size: .
cdr3_aa: CASSPNYSPLHF
cdr3_nt: TGTGCCAGCTCACCAAACTATTCACCCCTCCACTTT

j_call: TRBJ1-2
v_call: TRBV6-6
d_call: .
clone_size: few
cdr3_aa: CASTDKYYGYTF
cdr3_nt: TGTGCCAGCACCGACAAGTACTATGGCTACACCTTC